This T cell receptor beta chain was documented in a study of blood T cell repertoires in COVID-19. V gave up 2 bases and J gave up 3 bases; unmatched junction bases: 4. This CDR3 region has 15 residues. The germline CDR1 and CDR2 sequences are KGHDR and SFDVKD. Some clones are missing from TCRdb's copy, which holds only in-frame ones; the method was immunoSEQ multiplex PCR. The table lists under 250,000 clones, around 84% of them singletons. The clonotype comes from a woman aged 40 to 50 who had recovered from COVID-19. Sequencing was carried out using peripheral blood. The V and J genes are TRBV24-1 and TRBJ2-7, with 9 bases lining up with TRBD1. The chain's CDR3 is CATSDSGTGIYEQYF. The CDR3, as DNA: TGTGCCACCAGTGATTCCGGGACAGGGATCTACGAGCAGTACTTC.